These 27 T cell receptor beta chains share one sample of origin, sequenced in a study of blood T cell repertoires in COVID-19. Clones were sequenced by immunoSEQ multiplex PCR, and TCRdb holds only the in-frame ones, with some missing. Altogether about 300,000 clones are present, roughly 85% being singletons, with the ten largest covering approximately 5.2%. Sequenced input: PBMCs or T cells enriched from blood (not recorded which). The receptor set was obtained from a woman in her 30s who had recovered from COVID-19.

V and J are TRBV9 and TRBJ1-1; D possibly corresponds to TRBD1 (5 bases). V was trimmed by 0 bases and J by 1 base, leaving 10 bases between them. The CDR3 extends over 15 amino acids. Per germline, CDR1 SGDLS and CDR2 YYNGEE. The CDR3 region has the DNA TGTGCCAGCAGCGTAGGTGGACATAAGAACACTGAAGCTTTCTTT. Translated, it gives CASSVGGHKNTEAFF.

The V gene is TRBV27, the J gene TRBJ2-1; tentative D call: TRBD2 (5 bases). The germline V gene encodes CDR1 MNHEY and CDR2 SMNVEV (reference sequence). The CDR3 length is 14 residues. V shed 8 bases and J shed 9 bases, with 20 bases lying between them. The CDR3 DNA is TGTGCCAGCGGACGGACGAGGGAAGGGCGTGAGCAGTTCTTC. It codes for CASGRTREGREQFF.

The chain couples TRBV5-1 to TRBJ1-2, with a weak D call TRBD1 (6 bases). The V end lost 2 bases, the J end lost 4 bases, and 9 bases lay between the germline ends. CDR3 size: 13 residues. Germline CDR1 is SGHRS and CDR2 is YFSETQ. The CDR3 DNA reads as TGCGCCAGCAGCTTAGGACAGCCCTATGGCTACACCTTC. Translated: CASSLGQPYGYTF.

The chain joins TRBV20-1 to TRBJ1-2, with a possible D match to TRBD1 (6 bases). The CDR3 covers 10 residues. Germline CDR1 and CDR2: DFQATT and SNEGSKA (reference sequence). V lost 7 bases to trimming and J lost 7 bases, with 10 bases between them. This CDR3 reads CSVGGAGYTF. CDR3 nucleotide sequence: TGCAGTGTAGGGGGAGCTGGCTACACCTTC.

The chain carries TRBV11-2 and TRBJ2-5; the D is unclear. V was shortened by 3 bases and J by 5 bases, with 10 bases between the two germline ends. CDR1 and CDR2 (germline): SGHAT, FQNNGV. The CDR3 runs to 13 residues. For the CDR3, the DNA is TGTGCCAGCAGCTTTAACCTCAGGGAGACCCAGTACTTC. As protein: CASSFNLRETQYF.

This clone is a singleton in its sample. The chain recombines TRBV6-6 with TRBJ1-4, with TRBD1 identical over 8 bases. V trimming: 2 bases; J trimming: 8 bases; junction bases outside the gene matches: 7. Germline V lookup: CDR1 MNHNY, CDR2 SVGAGI (reference sequence). The CDR3 sequence is 15 residues long. CDR3 region: CASSYDAGGREKLFF. The CDR3 nucleotides are TGTGCCAGCAGTTACGATGCAGGGGGCCGGGAAAAACTGTTTTTT.

The chain combines TRBV19 with TRBJ1-1; no clear D. In germline, CDR1 is LNHDA, CDR2 SQIVND (reference sequence). Deletions cut 0 bases from V and 4 bases from J, with 9 bases between. This CDR3 has 14 residues. The CDR3 region has the DNA TGTGCCAGTAGTATAGACAGGCTCTCCACTGAAGCTTTCTTT. Protein product: CASSIDRLSTEAFF. Drawing the rest from reference TRBV19 and TRBJ1-1, the complete variable domain is DGGITQSPKYLFRKEGQNVTLSCEQNLNHDAMYWYRQDPGQGLRLIYYSQIVNDFQKGDIAEGYSVSREKKESFPLTVTSAQKNPTAFYLCASSIDRLSTEAFFGQGTRLTVV.

The chain combines TRBV11-3 with TRBJ2-2, with 10 bases aligning to TRBD2. The V segment lost 5 bases and the J segment 6 bases; nucleotides outside the gene matches: 15. CDR3 length: 18 residues. CDR1 and CDR2 from the germline V gene are SGHNT and YENEEA. CDR3 protein: CASSPYRASGGGPGELFF. The CDR3 coding sequence is TGTGCCAGCAGCCCCTACCGGGCTAGCGGGGGTGGACCCGGGGAGCTGTTTTTT.

The chain couples TRBV9 to TRBJ1-6, with 8 bases matching TRBD1. J lost 8 bases, V lost 4 bases, and 8 bases had no gene match. Germline V gives CDR1 SGDLS, CDR2 YYNGEE. The CDR3 is 15 residues long. CDR3 protein: CASSNGQGFYSPLHF. The CDR3 DNA sequence: TGTGCCAGCAGCAACGGACAGGGATTTTATTCACCCCTCCACTTT.

The chain carries TRBV5-4 and TRBJ1-4; 8 bases agree with TRBD1. V shed 4 bases, J shed 8 bases, and the junction held 7 bases outside the gene matches. The CDR3 loop spans 14 amino acids. CDR1 is SGHNT and CDR2 is YYREEE in the germline V gene (reference sequence). The CDR3 reads CASSRDRGGEKLFF. CDR3 coding DNA: TGTGCCAGCAGCCGTGACAGGGGAGGAGAAAAACTGTTTTTT. Using reference TRBV5-4 and TRBJ1-4 for the parts outside the CDR3, the full variable domain is ETGVTQSPTHLIKTRGQQVTLRCSSQSGHNTVSWYQQALGQGPQFIFQYYREEENGRGNFPPRFSGLQFPNYSSELNVNALELDDSALYLCASSRDRGGEKLFFGSGTQLSVL.

This clone was detected once. V and J are TRBV7-9 and TRBJ1-1; D is undetermined. CDR1 SEHNR and CDR2 FQNEAQ come from the germline V gene (reference sequence). The CDR3 is 16 residues long. V lost 1 base, J lost 1 base, and 13 bases lay in between. The CDR3 protein is CASSLGLVSGNTEAFF. In DNA, the CDR3 is TGTGCCAGCAGCTTAGGTTTAGTTTCCGGGAACACTGAAGCTTTCTTT. Looking up the rest from reference TRBV7-9 and TRBJ1-1 gives the full variable domain: DTGVSQNPRHKITKRGQNVTFRCDPISEHNRLYWYRQTLGQGPEFLTYFQNEAQLEKSRLLSDRFSAERPKGSFSTLEIQRTEQGDSAMYLCASSLGLVSGNTEAFFGQGTRLTVV.

This chain links TRBV6-5 with TRBJ1-1, with 8 positions matching TRBD1. V lost 10 bases and J lost 4; bases outside the gene matches: 8. CDR3 size: 13 residues. The germline V gene encodes CDR1 MNHEY and CDR2 SVGAGI. The CDR3 protein is CATRQGTGTEAFF. The CDR3 nucleotides are TGTGCCACCCGACAGGGGACGGGCACTGAAGCTTTCTTT.

V and J are TRBV10-3 and TRBJ2-2; D is unclear. The V end was cut by 0 bases, the J end by 0 bases, with 5 bases between. Per germline, CDR1 ENHRY and CDR2 SYGVKD. This CDR3 spans 15 amino acids. As DNA, the CDR3 is TGTGCCATCAGTGAGTCGACATCGAACACCGGGGAGCTGTTTTTT. Encoded protein: CAISESTSNTGELFF.

A single count supports this clone. J is TRBJ2-1 and V is TRBV27; TRBD1 is a possible D gene (6 bases). Looked up from germline, CDR1 is MNHEY and CDR2 is SMNVEV (reference sequence). Trimming left V 4 bases short and J 3 bases short, with 13 bases between. The CDR3 is made up of 15 amino acids. DNA for the CDR3: TGTGCCAGCAGTTCCAGGACAGAAAACTACAATGAGCAGTTCTTC. Its protein product is CASSSRTENYNEQFF.

The V call is TRBV11-3, the J call TRBJ2-1; possible D gene TRBD1, 6 bases. V lost 2 bases, J lost 0 bases, and 14 bases lay in between. The V gene's germline CDR1 is SGHNT and CDR2 YENEEA. This CDR3 spans 17 amino acids. CDR3 protein: CASSLSGTTSSYNEQFF. CDR3 nucleotides: TGTGCCAGCAGCTTAAGTGGGACAACGAGCTCCTACAATGAGCAGTTCTTC.

The rearrangement links TRBV5-1 to TRBJ2-7; D remains ambiguous. V was shortened by 0 bases and J by 0 bases, with 7 bases between the two germline ends. In germline, CDR1 is SGHRS, CDR2 YFSETQ. CDR3 length: 14 residues. CDR3 residues: CASSLGPSSYEQYF. The CDR3 nucleotides are TGCGCCAGCAGCTTGGGTCCCAGCTCCTACGAGCAGTACTTC.

The CDR3 sequence is CASSNTSGGLNEQFF. CDR3 in DNA: TGTGCCAGCAGCAATACTAGCGGGGGATTAAATGAGCAGTTCTTC. The J gene is TRBJ2-1, the V gene TRBV21-1; the table's D call, TRBD2, was not checked against the DNA. TRBV21-1 is deemed a pseudogene. This CDR3 has 15 residues.

The V call is TRBV30, the J call TRBJ2-7; 7 nucleotides line up with TRBD1. CDR3 length: 12 amino acids. The V and J ends lost 3 bases and 5 bases, in that order; junction bases with no gene match: 4. The germline CDR1 and CDR2 sequences are GTSNPN and SVGIG (reference sequence). CDR3 in DNA: TGTGCCTGGAGCGCCGACAGGGACGAGCAGTACTTC. Its protein is CAWSADRDEQYF.

This chain connects TRBV14 to TRBJ1-2; 9 bases agree with TRBD1. After removal of 4 bases from V and 4 bases from J, the junction contained 4 bases not matched to a gene. Germline V CDR1 and CDR2: SGHDN, FVKESK. The CDR3 totals 14 residues. The CDR3: CASSPGQGPYGYTF. The CDR3 DNA follows: TGTGCCAGCAGCCCGGGACAGGGCCCCTATGGCTACACCTTC. The full variable domain, in which reference TRBV14 and TRBJ1-2 provide the parts outside the CDR3, is EAGVTQFPSHSVIEKGQTVTLRCDPISGHDNLYWYRRVMGKEIKFLLHFVKESKQDESGMPNNRFLAERTGGTYSTLKVQPAELEDSGVYFCASSPGQGPYGYTFGSGTRLTVV.

The gene calls are TRBV21-1 and TRBJ1-5; no DNA check was done on the table's D call, TRBD1. TRBV21-1 counts as a pseudogene. The CDR3 is 15 amino acids. In DNA, the CDR3 is TGTGCCAGCAGCTCACAGGGATCAAGCAATCAGCCCCAGCATTTT. As protein: CASSSQGSSNQPQHF.

The rearrangement links TRBV5-8 to TRBJ1-3; D is perhaps TRBD1 (6 bases). Germline assignment: CDR1 SGHTS and CDR2 YDEGEE. CDR3 size: 16 residues. Trimming left V 3 bases short and J 2 bases short, with 15 bases between. For the CDR3, the DNA is TGTGCCAGCAGCTGGGGTACAGGGACCGCTGGAAACACCATATATTTT. Its translation is CASSWGTGTAGNTIYF.

The chain links TRBV5-8 to TRBJ2-4; the D gene is possibly TRBD2 (5 bases). The V and J ends lost 3 bases and 9 bases respectively, with 16 bases between them. The length of the CDR3 is 14 residues. In germline, CDR1 is SGHTS, CDR2 YDEGEE. The DNA for the CDR3 is TGTGCCAGCAGCTCGAGGACTCCCTCAACCATTCAGTACTTC. Translating it yields CASSSRTPSTIQYF.

This rearrangement joins TRBV7-8 to TRBJ2-5; 9 bases match TRBD2. This CDR3 comprises 15 residues. Germline V gene lookup returns CDR1 SGHVS and CDR2 FQNEAQ. V gave up 0 bases and J gave up 5 bases; unmatched junction bases: 4. The CDR3 DNA follows: TGTGCCAGCAGCTTAGCAGCTGCGGGAGGGGAGACCCAGTACTTC. This codes for CASSLAAAGGETQYF.

This rearrangement joins TRBV7-9 to TRBJ2-5; 9 bases match TRBD2. V shed 5 bases and J 4 bases; nucleotides not matched to a gene: 5. CDR3 length equals 14 residues. Germline loops: CDR1 SEHNR, CDR2 FQNEAQ (reference sequence). This CDR3 is CASSPLAGIETQYF. The CDR3 region has the DNA TGTGCCAGCAGCCCCCTAGCGGGGATAGAGACCCAGTACTTC.

The chain has TRBV21-1 and TRBJ2-7; the listed D gene, TRBD1, was not tested against the DNA. TRBV21-1 is shown as a pseudogene. This CDR3 has 15 residues. CDR3 nucleotides: TGTGCCAGCAGCAAAGCGGACAGGAACTCCTACGAGCAGTACTTC. Amino acids: CASSKADRNSYEQYF.

This clone was seen just once. This may be a read error, as it is one base from a much larger clone. The chain recombines TRBV7-9 with TRBJ2-2; D might be TRBD2 (7 bases). V dropped 4 bases and J dropped 5 bases, with 17 bases sitting between them. Germline V lookup: CDR1 SEHNR, CDR2 FQNEAQ (reference sequence). The length of the CDR3 is 16 residues. The CDR3 here is CASSSWGGRGTGELFF. In DNA form, the CDR3 reads TGTGCCAGCAGCTCCTGGGGGGGGCGGGGGACCGGGGAGCTGTTTTTT.

The chain is built from TRBV7-9 and TRBJ2-1; 8 bases are a match to TRBD1. The junction had 11 bases not matched to a gene; V was cut back by 5 bases and J by 8 bases. Per germline, CDR1 SEHNR and CDR2 FQNEAQ (reference sequence). This CDR3 contains 15 residues. The CDR3 loop is CASSRTGGIKDEQFF. The CDR3 DNA reads as TGTGCCAGCAGCCGCACAGGGGGAATTAAGGATGAGCAGTTCTTC. The full variable domain, completed using reference TRBV7-9 and TRBJ2-1, is DTGVSQNPRHKITKRGQNVTFRCDPISEHNRLYWYRQTLGQGPEFLTYFQNEAQLEKSRLLSDRFSAERPKGSFSTLEIQRTEQGDSAMYLCASSRTGGIKDEQFFGPGTRLTVL.